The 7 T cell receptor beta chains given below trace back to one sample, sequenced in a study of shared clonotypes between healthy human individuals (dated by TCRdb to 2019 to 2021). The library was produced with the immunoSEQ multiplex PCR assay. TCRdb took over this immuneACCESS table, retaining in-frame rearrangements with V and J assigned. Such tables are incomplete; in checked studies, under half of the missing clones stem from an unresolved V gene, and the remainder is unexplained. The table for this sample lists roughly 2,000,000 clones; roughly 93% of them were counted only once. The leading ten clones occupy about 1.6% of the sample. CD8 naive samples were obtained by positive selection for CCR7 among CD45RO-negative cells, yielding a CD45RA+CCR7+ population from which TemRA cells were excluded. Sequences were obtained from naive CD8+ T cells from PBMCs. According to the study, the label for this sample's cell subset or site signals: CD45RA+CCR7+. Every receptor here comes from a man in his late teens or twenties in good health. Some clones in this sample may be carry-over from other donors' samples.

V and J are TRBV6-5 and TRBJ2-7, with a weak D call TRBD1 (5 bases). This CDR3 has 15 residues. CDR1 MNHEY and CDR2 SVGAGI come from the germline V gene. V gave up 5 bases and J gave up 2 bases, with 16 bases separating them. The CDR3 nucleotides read TGTGCCAGCAGTGTCCGTGGCCAGGGCACCTACGAGCAGTACTTC. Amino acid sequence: CASSVRGQGTYEQYF.

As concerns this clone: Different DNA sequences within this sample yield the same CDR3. As DNA, the CDR3 is TGTGCCAGCAGTCCGGGACACTCCTACGAGCAGTACTTC. Protein sequence: CASSPGHSYEQYF. This chain joins TRBV27 and TRBJ2-7; TRBD1 is a possible D gene (6 bases). The V end lost 5 bases, the J end lost 0 bases, and 8 bases lay between the germline ends. Germline CDR1 is MNHEY and CDR2 is SMNVEV (reference sequence). The CDR3 is 13 residues long.

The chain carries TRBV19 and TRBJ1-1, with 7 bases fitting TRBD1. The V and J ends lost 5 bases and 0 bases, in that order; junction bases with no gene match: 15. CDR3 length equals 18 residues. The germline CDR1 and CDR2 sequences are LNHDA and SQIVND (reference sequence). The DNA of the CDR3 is TGTGCCAGTAGTGCGAACAGGGGTCGGGGAATGATGAACACTGAAGCTTTCTTT. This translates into CASSANRGRGMMNTEAFF.

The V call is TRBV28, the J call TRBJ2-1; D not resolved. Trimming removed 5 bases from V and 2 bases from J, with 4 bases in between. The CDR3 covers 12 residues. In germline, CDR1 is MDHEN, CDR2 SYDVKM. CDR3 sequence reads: CASSHAYNEQFF. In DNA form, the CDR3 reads TGTGCCAGCAGTCACGCCTACAATGAGCAGTTCTTC.

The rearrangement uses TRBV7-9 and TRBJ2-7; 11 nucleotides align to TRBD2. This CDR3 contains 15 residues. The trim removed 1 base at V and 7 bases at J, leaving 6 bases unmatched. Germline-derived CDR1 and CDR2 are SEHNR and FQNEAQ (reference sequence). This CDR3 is CASSLDTSGRREQYF. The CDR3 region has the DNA TGTGCCAGCAGCTTAGACACTAGCGGGAGACGAGAGCAGTACTTC.

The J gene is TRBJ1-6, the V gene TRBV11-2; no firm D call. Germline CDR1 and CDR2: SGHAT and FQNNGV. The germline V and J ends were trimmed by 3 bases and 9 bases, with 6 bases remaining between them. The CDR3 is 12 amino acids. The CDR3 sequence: CASSFGVSPLHF. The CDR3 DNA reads TGTGCCAGCAGCTTCGGGGTTTCACCCCTCCACTTT.

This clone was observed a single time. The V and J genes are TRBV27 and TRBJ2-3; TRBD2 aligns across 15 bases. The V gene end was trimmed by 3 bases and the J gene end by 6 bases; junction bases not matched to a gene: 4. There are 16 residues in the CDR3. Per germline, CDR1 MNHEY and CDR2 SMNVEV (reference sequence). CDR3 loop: CASSFMGTSGRDTQYF. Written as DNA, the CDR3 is TGTGCCAGCAGTTTTATGGGGACTAGCGGGAGGGATACGCAGTATTTT.